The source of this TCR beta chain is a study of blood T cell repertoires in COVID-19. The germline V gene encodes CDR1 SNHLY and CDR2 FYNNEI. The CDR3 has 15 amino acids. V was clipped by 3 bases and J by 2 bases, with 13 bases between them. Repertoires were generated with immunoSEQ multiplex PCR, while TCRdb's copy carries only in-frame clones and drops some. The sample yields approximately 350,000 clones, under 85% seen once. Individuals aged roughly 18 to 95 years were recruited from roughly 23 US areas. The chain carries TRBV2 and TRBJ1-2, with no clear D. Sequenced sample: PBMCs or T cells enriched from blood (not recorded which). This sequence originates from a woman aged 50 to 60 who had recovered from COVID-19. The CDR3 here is CASSDRGVGNYGYTF. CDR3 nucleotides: TGTGCCAGCAGTGACCGCGGGGTAGGCAACTATGGCTACACCTTC.